This TCR beta chain was found in a study of radiotherapy plus CTLA-4 blockade in lung cancer. Study overall: Under 20% of enrolled patients responded objectively, and over 30% had disease control. Points from the study as a whole: Early blood T cell clone dynamics reportedly forecast response best, with interferon-beta. TCR clones originating in tumors grew in number in blood after radiotherapy plus ipilimumab.

Chemo-refractory metastatic non-small-cell lung cancer patients received focal radiation with ipilimumab CTLA-4 blockade. Assay: immunoSEQ multiplex PCR; the TCRdb copy retains only in-frame clones and omits some. The data hold around 70,000 clones, with around 81% observed a single time. Concerning this clone itself: Its antigen is currently unknown.

Per the germline V gene, CDR1 is DFQATT and CDR2 is SNEGSKA (reference sequence). This CDR3 spans 11 amino acids. This receptor was identified in a human donor with non-small cell lung cancer who had a partial response to radiotherapy plus ipilimumab. The source was peripheral blood, collected from a patient treated with radiotherapy plus ipilimumab. The chain recombines TRBV20-1 with TRBJ2-5; no clear D. For the CDR3, the DNA is TGCCTTTTGTCGGGTGAAGAGACCCAGTACTTC. This gives the protein CLLSGEETQYF.